Below, 9 T cell receptor beta chains from the same sample are listed, as sequenced in a study of shared clonotypes between healthy human individuals. Profiled with immunoSEQ multiplex PCR; TCRdb holds only in-frame clones, not every one. The repertoire holds roughly 1,100,000 clones, with about 77% as singletons. Source material: memory CD4+ T cells sorted from blood. Sample subset: CD45RA-negative fraction. Receptor source: a man aged 18-30 years in good health.

The rearrangement joins TRBV29-1 to TRBJ2-1, with D possibly matching TRBD2 (5 bases). V was clipped by 7 bases and J by 7 bases, with 14 bases between them. The V gene's germline CDR1 is SQVTM and CDR2 ANQGSEA. The length of the CDR3 is 12 residues. CDR3 coding DNA: TGCAGCGGCGGGTTGTTCGAGAATGAGCAGTTCTTC. Translation: CSGGLFENEQFF.

There are a few counts of this clone. The chain carries TRBV13 and TRBJ1-4, with D tentatively TRBD1 (6 bases). Germline V lookup: CDR1 PRHDT, CDR2 FYEKMQ (reference sequence). The V and J ends lost 5 bases and 8 bases respectively, with 12 bases between them. The CDR3 spans 13 residues. DNA for the CDR3: TGTGCCAGCAGCCGGTTGAGGGGGGAAAAACTGTTTTTT. This codes for CASSRLRGEKLFF.

The V gene is TRBV18, the J gene TRBJ2-7; 7 bases are shared with TRBD1. Germline CDR1 is KGHSH and CDR2 is LQKENI. The CDR3 runs to 16 residues. Trimming removed 3 bases from V and 7 bases from J; junction bases left unmatched: 15. As DNA, the CDR3 is TGTGCCAGCTCACCCACCTCTCCTCCAGGGGGAAAAGAGCAGTACTTC. Encoded protein: CASSPTSPPGGKEQYF.

J is TRBJ2-7 and V is TRBV5-1, with D maybe TRBD1 (6 bases). Germline CDR1 SGHRS, CDR2 YFSETQ. The CDR3 consists of 14 residues. Trimming left V 3 bases short and J 3 bases short, with 13 bases between. The CDR3 DNA is TGCGCCAGCAGCTCCTGGGGGCAAGGCTACGAGCAGTACTTC. It yields the protein CASSSWGQGYEQYF.

Comments on this clone: A much larger clonotype is one base distant, so this may be a read error. Additional DNA sequences in this sample encode the identical CDR3. The chain employs TRBV2 and TRBJ1-1; 7 bases match TRBD1. The CDR3 is 13 residues long. CDR1 SNHLY and CDR2 FYNNEI come from the germline V gene. The V segment lost 6 bases and the J segment 4 bases; nucleotides outside the gene matches: 5. CDR3 nucleotide sequence: TGTGCCAGCAGCCAGGGGGAGGGCACTGAAGCTTTCTTT. This encodes CASSQGEGTEAFF.

The chain has TRBV19 and TRBJ2-1, with 8 bases lining up with TRBD1. J was trimmed by 3 bases and V by 7 bases; bases with no gene match: 8. The CDR3 totals 15 residues. CDR1 is LNHDA, CDR2 SQIVND, per germline (reference sequence). The CDR3 sequence: CASTSGQENYNEQFF. Written as DNA, the CDR3 is TGTGCCAGTACCTCGGGACAGGAAAACTACAATGAGCAGTTCTTC.

The J gene is TRBJ1-3, the V gene TRBV6-6; D unresolved. The V gene's germline CDR1 is MNHNY and CDR2 SVGAGI (reference sequence). The ends were cut back, 6 bases at V and 0 bases at J, with 9 bases in the middle. The CDR3 loop spans 14 amino acids. The CDR3 region has the DNA TGTGCCAGCAGCCTGGTAGACTCTGGAAACACCATATATTTT. Translated, it gives CASSLVDSGNTIYF.

The V and J genes are TRBV27 and TRBJ2-3; 9 nucleotides align to TRBD2. J lost 3 bases, V lost 2 bases, and 3 bases had no gene match. The CDR3 loop spans 15 amino acids. CDR1 is MNHEY, CDR2 SMNVEV, per germline (reference sequence). CDR3 coding DNA: TGTGCCAGCAGTTTAAGCGGGAGGAAGACAGATACGCAGTATTTT. It yields the protein CASSLSGRKTDTQYF.

This clone was observed once. The chain carries TRBV19 and TRBJ2-1, with 8 positions matching TRBD2. This CDR3 is 16 amino acids long. Trimming took 7 bases from V and 0 from J; bases not matched to a gene: 8. Germline V gives CDR1 LNHDA, CDR2 SQIVND (reference sequence). The CDR3 sequence is CASTQQAGGSYNEQFF. Written as DNA, the CDR3 is TGTGCCAGTACCCAACAGGCGGGAGGCTCCTACAATGAGCAGTTCTTC.